This T cell receptor beta chain originates from a study of T-cell reconstitution after alpha-beta-depleted transplantation in children (dated by TCRdb to the mid-2010s). The study in broad terms: T-cell immune reconstitution after TCRalphabeta/CD19-depleted allogeneic hematopoietic cell transplantation in children was quantitatively tracked in the study by means of TCR repertoire profiling. The research as a whole found: Over subsequent months, a decline in hyperexpanded clone frequencies was noted, and after one year, T-cell counts and TCRbeta diversity were mostly ascribed to newly produced T cells. The apparently early recovery of alphabetaT-cell counts about two months after transplant reportedly depended on only several hundred rapidly expanded clones that came from non-depleted graft cells. The high TCRbeta diversity at day 60 in some patients was ascribed to recipient T cells and intrathymic progenitors that had survived conditioning.

What this sample's treatment or condition label stands for: allogeneic hematopoietic cell transplantation with graft depleted of TCRalphabeta T cells and CD19 B cells. TCRalphabeta/CD19-depleted allogeneic hematopoietic cell grafts were given to the transplant recipients, all of whom were children. The method behind the library was PCR. These reads were obtained on an Illumina HiSeq 2500. Molecular barcoding was employed in the preparation of TCR libraries, with unique molecular identifiers being used to normalize TCRbeta repertoire quantification. TCRdb reprocessed the public reads (quality trimming at Q25 with fastp, clone calling with MiXCR) and kept in-frame beta chains. Identical CDR3 protein sequences are pooled into one entry, listed with their most common genes and DNA. This sample has about a million distinct CDR3 sequences in its table, and 25% to 30% of those were observed once. The ten largest clones capture more than 25% of the sample.

Relative to germline, V is 0 bases shorter and J is 8 bases shorter, with 16 bases between their ends. Sequences LGHNA (CDR1) and YSLEER (CDR2) are obtained from the germline V gene. From cysteine to phenylalanine, the CDR3 is 16 amino acids long. Just CDR3 DNA is preserved here, 48 bases in frame from base 1. The sample holds a few counts of this clonotype. Its specific antigen is unknown. Base qualities are not recorded, but no much larger clone differs from it by a single base. The sequence links TRBV4-3 to TRBJ2-2, and possibly TRBD2, on 6 matching bases. The receptor comes from a boy in the first two years of life who had a stem cell transplant for SCID, so the T cells may come from the graft donor. The sequencing used PBMCs, mostly from graft donor cells, collected 360 days after TCRalphabeta/CD19-depleted stem cell transplant. The CDR3 has the sequence CASSQDRTGGGGELFF. The DNA reads TGCGCCAGCAGCCAAGATCGCACCGGGGGTGGGGGGGAGCTGTTTTTT.